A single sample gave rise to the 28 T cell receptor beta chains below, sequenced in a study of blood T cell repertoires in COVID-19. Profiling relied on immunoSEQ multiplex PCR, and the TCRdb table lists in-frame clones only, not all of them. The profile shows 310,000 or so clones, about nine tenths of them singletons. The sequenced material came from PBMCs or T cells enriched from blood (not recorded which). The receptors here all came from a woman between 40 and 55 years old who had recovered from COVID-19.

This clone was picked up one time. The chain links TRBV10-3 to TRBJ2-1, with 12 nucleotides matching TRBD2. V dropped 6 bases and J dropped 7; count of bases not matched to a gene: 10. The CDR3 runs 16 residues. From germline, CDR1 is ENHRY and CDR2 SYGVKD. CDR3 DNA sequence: TGTGCCATCAGCTCGACTAGCGGGGGCTTGAAGAATGAGCAGTTCTTC. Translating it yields CAISSTSGGLKNEQFF.

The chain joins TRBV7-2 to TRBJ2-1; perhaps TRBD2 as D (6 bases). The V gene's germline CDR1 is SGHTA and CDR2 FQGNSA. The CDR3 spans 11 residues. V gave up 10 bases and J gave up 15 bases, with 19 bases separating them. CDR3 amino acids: CAINPRESLFF. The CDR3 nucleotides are TGTGCCATCAACCCCCGGGAGAGTCTGTTCTTC.

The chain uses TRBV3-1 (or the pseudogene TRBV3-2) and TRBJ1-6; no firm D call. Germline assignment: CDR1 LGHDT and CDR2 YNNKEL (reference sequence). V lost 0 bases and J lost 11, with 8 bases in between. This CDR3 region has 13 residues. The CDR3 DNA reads TGTGCCAGCAGCCAAGATGGGCGAGCACCCCTCCACTTT. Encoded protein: CASSQDGRAPLHF.

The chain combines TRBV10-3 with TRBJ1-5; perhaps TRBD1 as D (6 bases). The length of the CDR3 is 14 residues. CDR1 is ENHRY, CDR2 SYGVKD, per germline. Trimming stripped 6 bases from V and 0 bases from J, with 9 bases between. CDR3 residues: CAIRGASSNQPQHF. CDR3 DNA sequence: TGTGCCATCAGGGGGGCAAGTAGCAATCAGCCCCAGCATTTT.

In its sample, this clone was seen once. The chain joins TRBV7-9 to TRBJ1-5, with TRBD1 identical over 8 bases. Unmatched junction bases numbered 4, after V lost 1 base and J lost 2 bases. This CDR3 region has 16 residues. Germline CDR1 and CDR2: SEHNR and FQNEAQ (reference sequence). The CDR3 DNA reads TGTGCCAGCAGCTTAGGGCCAGGGGGCGGCAATCAGCCCCAGCATTTT. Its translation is CASSLGPGGGNQPQHF.

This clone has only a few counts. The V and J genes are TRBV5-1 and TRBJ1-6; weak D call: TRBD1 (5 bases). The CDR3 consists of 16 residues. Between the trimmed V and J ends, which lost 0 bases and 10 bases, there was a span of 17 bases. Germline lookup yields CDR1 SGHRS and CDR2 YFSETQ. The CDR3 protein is CASSLDAADGGSPLHF. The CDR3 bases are TGCGCCAGCAGCTTGGATGCAGCGGACGGGGGATCACCCCTCCACTTT.

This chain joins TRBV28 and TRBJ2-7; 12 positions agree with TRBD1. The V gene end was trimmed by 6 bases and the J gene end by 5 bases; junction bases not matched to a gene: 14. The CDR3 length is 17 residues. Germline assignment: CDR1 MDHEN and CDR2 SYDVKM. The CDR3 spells CASRDRGLRDRGHEQYF. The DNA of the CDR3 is TGTGCCAGCAGGGACCGAGGCCTCCGGGACAGGGGGCACGAGCAGTACTTC.

CDR3 in DNA: TGTGCCAGCAGCTTCGTTAAGCGGGGGGGCACAGATACGCAGTATTTT. Residues: CASSFVKRGGTDTQYF. The gene calls are TRBV11-1 and TRBJ2-3, with TRBD2 matching 9 bases. The germline CDR1 and CDR2 sequences are SGHAT and FQDESV (reference sequence). After removal of 3 bases from V and 1 base from J, the junction contained 5 bases not matched to a gene. The CDR3 is 16 amino acids.

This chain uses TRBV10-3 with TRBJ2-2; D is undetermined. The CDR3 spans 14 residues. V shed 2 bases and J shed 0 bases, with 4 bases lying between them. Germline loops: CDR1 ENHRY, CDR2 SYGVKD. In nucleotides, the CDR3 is TGTGCCATCAGTGAGACGGCGAACACCGGGGAGCTGTTTTTT. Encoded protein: CAISETANTGELFF.

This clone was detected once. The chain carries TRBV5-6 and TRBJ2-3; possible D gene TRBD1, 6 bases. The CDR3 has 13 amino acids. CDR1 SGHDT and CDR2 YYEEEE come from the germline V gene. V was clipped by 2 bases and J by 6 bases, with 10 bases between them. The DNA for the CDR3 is TGTGCCAGCAGCTTTCAGGGGCGCGATACGCAGTATTTT. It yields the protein CASSFQGRDTQYF.

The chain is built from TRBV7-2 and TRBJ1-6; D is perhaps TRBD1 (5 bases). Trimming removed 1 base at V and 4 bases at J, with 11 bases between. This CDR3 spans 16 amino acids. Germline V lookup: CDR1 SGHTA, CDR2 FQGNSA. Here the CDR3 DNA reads TGTGCCAGCAGCTTAGGGAGGCGGGGGTATAATTCACCCCTCCACTTT. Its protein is CASSLGRRGYNSPLHF.

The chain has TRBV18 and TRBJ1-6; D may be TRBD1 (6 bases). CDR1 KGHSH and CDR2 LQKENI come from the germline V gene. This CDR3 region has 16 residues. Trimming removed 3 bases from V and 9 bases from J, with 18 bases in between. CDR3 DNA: TGTGCCAGCTCACCCACCCAGACAGGAATGGGTTCACCCCTCCACTTT. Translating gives CASSPTQTGMGSPLHF.

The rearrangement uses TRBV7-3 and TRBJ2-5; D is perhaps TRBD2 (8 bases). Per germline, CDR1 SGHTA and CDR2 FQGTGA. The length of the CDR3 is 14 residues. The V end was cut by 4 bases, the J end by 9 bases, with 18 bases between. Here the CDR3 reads CASSSLAGQGAQYF. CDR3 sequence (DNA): TGTGCCAGCAGCTCCCTAGCGGGCCAGGGGGCCCAGTACTTC.

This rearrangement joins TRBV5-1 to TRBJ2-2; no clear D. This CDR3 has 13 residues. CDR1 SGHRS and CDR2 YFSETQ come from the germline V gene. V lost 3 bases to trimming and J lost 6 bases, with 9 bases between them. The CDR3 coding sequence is TGCGCCAGCAGCTCCGTTCCGGCCGGGGAGCTGTTTTTT. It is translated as CASSSVPAGELFF.

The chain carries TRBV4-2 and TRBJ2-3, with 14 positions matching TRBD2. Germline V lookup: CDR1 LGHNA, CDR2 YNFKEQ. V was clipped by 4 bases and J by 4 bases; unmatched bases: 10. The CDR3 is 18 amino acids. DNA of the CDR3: TGTGCCAGCAGCCCCGGACTAGCGGGAGGCCCCGGGCCAGATACGCAGTATTTT. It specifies CASSPGLAGGPGPDTQYF.

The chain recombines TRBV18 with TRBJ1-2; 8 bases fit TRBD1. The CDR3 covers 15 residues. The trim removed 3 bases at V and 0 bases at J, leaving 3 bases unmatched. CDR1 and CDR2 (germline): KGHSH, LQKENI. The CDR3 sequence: CASSPPTGANYGYTF. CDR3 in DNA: TGTGCCAGCTCACCCCCGACAGGGGCTAACTATGGCTACACCTTC.

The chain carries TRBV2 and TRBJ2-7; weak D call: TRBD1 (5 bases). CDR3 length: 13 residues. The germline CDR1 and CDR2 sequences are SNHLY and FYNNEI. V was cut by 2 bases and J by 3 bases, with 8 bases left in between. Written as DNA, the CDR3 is TGTGCCAGCAGTGAATTGACAGACTACGAGCAGTACTTC. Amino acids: CASSELTDYEQYF. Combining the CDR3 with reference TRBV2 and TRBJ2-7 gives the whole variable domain EPEVTQTPSHQVTQMGQEVILRCVPISNHLYFYWYRQILGQKVEFLVSFYNNEISEKSEIFDDQFSVERPDGSNFTLKIRSTKLEDSAMYFCASSELTDYEQYFGPGTRLTVT.

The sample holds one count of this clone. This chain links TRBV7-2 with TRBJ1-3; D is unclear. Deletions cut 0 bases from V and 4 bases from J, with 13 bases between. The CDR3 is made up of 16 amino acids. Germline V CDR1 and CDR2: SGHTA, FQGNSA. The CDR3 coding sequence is TGTGCCAGCAGCTTAGCGAAGTTACGGGAAGGAAACACCATATATTTT. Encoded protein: CASSLAKLREGNTIYF. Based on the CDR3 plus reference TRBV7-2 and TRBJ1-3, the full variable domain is GAGVSQSPSNKVTEKGKDVELRCDPISGHTALYWYRQSLGQGLEFLIYFQGNSAPDKSGLPSDRFSAERTGGSVSTLTIQRTQQEDSAVYLCASSLAKLREGNTIYFGEGSWLTVV.

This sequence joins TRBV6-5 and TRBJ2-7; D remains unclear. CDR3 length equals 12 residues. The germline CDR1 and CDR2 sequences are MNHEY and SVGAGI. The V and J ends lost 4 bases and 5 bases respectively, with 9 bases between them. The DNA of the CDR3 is TGTGCCAGCAGTTTAGGAGTCCACGAGCAGTACTTC. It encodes CASSLGVHEQYF.

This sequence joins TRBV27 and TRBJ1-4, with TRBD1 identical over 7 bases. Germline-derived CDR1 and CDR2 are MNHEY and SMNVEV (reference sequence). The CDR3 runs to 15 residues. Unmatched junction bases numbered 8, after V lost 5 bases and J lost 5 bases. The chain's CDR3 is CASSLWTGVNEKLFF. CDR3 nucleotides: TGTGCCAGCAGTCTTTGGACAGGAGTAAATGAAAAACTGTTTTTT. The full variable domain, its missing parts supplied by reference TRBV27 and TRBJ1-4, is EAQVTQNPRYLITVTGKKLTVTCSQNMNHEYMSWYRQDPGLGLRQIYYSMNVEVTDKGDVPEGYKVSRKEKRNFPLILESPSPNQTSLYFCASSLWTGVNEKLFFGSGTQLSVL.

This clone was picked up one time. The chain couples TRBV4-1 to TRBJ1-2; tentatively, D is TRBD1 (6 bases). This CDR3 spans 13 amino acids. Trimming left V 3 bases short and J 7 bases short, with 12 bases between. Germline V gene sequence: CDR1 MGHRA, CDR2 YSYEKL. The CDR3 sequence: CASSQARDTGYTF. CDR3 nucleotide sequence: TGCGCCAGCAGCCAGGCGAGGGACACTGGCTACACCTTC.

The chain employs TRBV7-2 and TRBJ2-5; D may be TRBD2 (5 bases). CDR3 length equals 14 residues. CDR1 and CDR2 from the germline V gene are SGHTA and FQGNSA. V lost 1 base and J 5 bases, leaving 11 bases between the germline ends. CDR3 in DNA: TGTGCCAGCAGCTTAGGCGGGCAGCGGGAGACCCAGTACTTC. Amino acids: CASSLGGQRETQYF.

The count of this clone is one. CDR3 loop: CASTQQGTQYF. In DNA, the CDR3 is TGTGCCAGTACTCAACAGGGGACCCAGTACTTC. This chain links TRBV19 with TRBJ2-5; the D gene is possibly TRBD1 (6 bases). V lost 7 bases and J 7 bases, leaving 10 bases between the germline ends. Germline CDR1 is LNHDA and CDR2 is SQIVND (reference sequence). CDR3 length: 11 residues.

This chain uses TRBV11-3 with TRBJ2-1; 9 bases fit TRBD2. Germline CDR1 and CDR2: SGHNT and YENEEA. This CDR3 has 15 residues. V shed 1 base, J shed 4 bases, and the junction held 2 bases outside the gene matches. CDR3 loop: CASSLGTSEYNEQFF. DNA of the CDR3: TGTGCCAGCAGCTTAGGGACTAGCGAATACAATGAGCAGTTCTTC.

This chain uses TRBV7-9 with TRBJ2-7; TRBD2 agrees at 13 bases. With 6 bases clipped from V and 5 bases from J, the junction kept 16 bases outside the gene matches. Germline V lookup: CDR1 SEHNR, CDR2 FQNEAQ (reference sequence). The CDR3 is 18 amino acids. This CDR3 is CASRPTGTSGAGNHEQYF. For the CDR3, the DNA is TGTGCCAGCAGACCTACCGGGACTAGCGGGGCTGGTAATCACGAGCAGTACTTC.

The CDR3, as DNA: TGTGCCTGGAGTTGGAGATCCTACGAGCAGTACTTC. Its translation is CAWSWRSYEQYF. The gene calls are TRBV30 and TRBJ2-7; D remains ambiguous. Trimming shortened V by 2 bases and J by 1 base, and 6 bases separated the two germline ends. Germline values: CDR1 GTSNPN, CDR2 SVGIG (reference sequence). The CDR3 spans 12 residues.

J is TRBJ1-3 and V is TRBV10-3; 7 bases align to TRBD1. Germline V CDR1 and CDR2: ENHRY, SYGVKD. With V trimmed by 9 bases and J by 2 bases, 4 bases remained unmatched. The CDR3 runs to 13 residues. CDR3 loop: CAILDRAGNTIYF. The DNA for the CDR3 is TGTGCCATACTTGACAGGGCTGGAAACACCATATATTTT.

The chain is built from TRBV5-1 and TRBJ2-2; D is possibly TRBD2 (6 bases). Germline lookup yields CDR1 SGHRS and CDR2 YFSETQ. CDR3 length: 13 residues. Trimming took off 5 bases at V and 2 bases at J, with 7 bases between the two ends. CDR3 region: CASRGLNTGELFF. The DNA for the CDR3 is TGCGCCAGCAGGGGACTTAACACCGGGGAGCTGTTTTTT.